The sequence of this TCR beta chain was determined in a study of blood T cell repertoires in COVID-19. Whole-study context: Whether acute or convalescent, the COVID-19 samples came from the United States, Italy and Spain. From T cells, B-cell-depleted T cells, or PBMCs came the material, which was cDNA or gDNA.

As handled by the study authors: Amplified reference gene primers provided the basis for estimating nucleated cell counts. Profiling relied on immunoSEQ multiplex PCR, and the TCRdb table lists in-frame clones only, not all of them. The V and J calls and clone size were taken over from that table, and D and trimming were inferred from the DNA. Here the sample spans about 160,000 clones, about 87% being singletons. V lost 4 bases and J 2 bases, leaving 13 bases between the germline ends. The CDR3 totals 15 residues. The germline V gene has CDR1 SGHRS and CDR2 YFSETQ. V usage is TRBV5-1 and J usage is TRBJ2-1; D may be TRBD2 (6 bases). Input material: peripheral blood. This TCR derives from a woman aged 55-75 years who had recovered from COVID-19. This CDR3 reads CASSDPGEAYNEQFF. In DNA, the CDR3 is TGCGCCAGCAGCGACCCGGGGGAGGCCTACAATGAGCAGTTCTTC. The entire variable domain, with the rest obtained from reference TRBV5-1 and TRBJ2-1, is as follows: KAGVTQTPRYLIKTRGQQVTLSCSPISGHRSVSWYQQTPGQGLQFLFEYFSETQRNKGNFPGRFSGRQFSNSRSEMNVSTLELGDSALYLCASSDPGEAYNEQFFGPGTRLTVL.